The rows below give T cell receptor beta chains drawn from one sample of a study of cytomegalovirus exposure and HLA in healthy donors. Some clones are missing from TCRdb's copy, which holds only in-frame ones; the method was immunoSEQ multiplex PCR. The profile shows roughly 110,000 clones, over 60% of them singletons. Sample: PBMCs. The receptors come from a woman aged 45-60 years in good health and CMV-seropositive. Both conserved end residues are part of each CDR3. Size is omitted from some rows. Given values are once, few, many or a class for expanded clones.

v_gene	j_gene	abundance	CDR3aa
TRBV2	TRBJ1-4	.	CASRGQGLANEKLFF
TRBV19	TRBJ1-4	.	CASTPGQGFFEKLFF
TRBV28	TRBJ2-7	.	CASSFGGASYEQYF
TRBV9	TRBJ1-3	once	CASSEAPLTTGNTIYF
TRBV4-3	TRBJ1-5	few	CASSQDIGQGYQPQHF
TRBV2	TRBJ2-2	.	CASRLAGVSNTGELFF
TRBV5-1	TRBJ1-1	once	CASSLVWGQNTEAFF
TRBV27	TRBJ1-1	few	CASSLYGSSPRNTEAFF
TRBV19	TRBJ1-3	.	CASRTQTSGNTIYF
TRBV30	TRBJ2-3	.	CAWSRPDRLSTDTQYF
TRBV18	TRBJ2-5	.	CASSLKGQETQYF
TRBV5-1	TRBJ1-4	.	CASRFRQGTNEKLFF